The sample holds one count of the clone carrying this TCR beta chain. V lost 5 bases to trimming and J lost 2 bases; unmatched junction nucleotides: 6. The CDR3 length is 15 residues. The germline gives CDR1 SGHTA, CDR2 FQGTGA. Original processing notes: Estimated nucleated cell counts came from reference gene primer amplification. Using immunoSEQ multiplex PCR, the repertoire was profiled, and TCRdb retains in-frame clones only, with some absent. Clonal size and the V and J genes are those of that table, whereas D and trimming came from the DNA. Seen here are about 140,000 clones, just over 85% observed once, and the top ten hold 1.5% to 1.7%. The data derive from a study of blood T cell repertoires in COVID-19. In the study overall: Sites in the United States, Italy and Spain provided acute and convalescent COVID-19 samples. PBMCs, B-cell-depleted T cells, or T cells provided the cDNA or gDNA that made up the material.

The sequence came from a woman aged 60-70 years with acute or convalescent COVID-19. Sequencing was carried out using peripheral blood. V gene TRBV7-3 combines with J gene TRBJ2-1, with 7 nucleotides matching TRBD2. The CDR3 is CASSQGRGAYNEQFF. In DNA, the CDR3 is TGTGCCAGCAGCCAAGGCCGGGGGGCCTACAATGAGCAGTTCTTC.